Following are 14 T cell receptor beta chains from one sample sequenced in a study of T cells in localized non-small cell lung cancer. Only in-frame clones appear in the TCRdb table, and some are missing; sequencing was by immunoSEQ multiplex PCR. Among 40,000 or so clones listed, about 90% were seen once. This specimen consisted of peripheral blood, obtained before any cancer treatment. The receptors were gathered from a man between 40 and 69 years old with stage I lung adenocarcinoma.

This clone was picked up a small number of times. The chain employs TRBV19 and TRBJ1-5; 7 nucleotides agree with TRBD1. CDR1 LNHDA and CDR2 SQIVND come from the germline V gene (reference sequence). With V trimmed by 6 bases and J by 7 bases, 6 bases remained unmatched. This CDR3 has 13 residues. The CDR3 nucleotides read TGTGCCAGTAGGCCACAGGGGTGGCAGCCCCAGCATTTT. It specifies CASRPQGWQPQHF.

This clone was counted a few times. This chain uses TRBV9 with TRBJ2-2; tentative D call: TRBD1 (5 bases). Trimming pared 3 bases from V and 7 bases from J, leaving 13 bases between. Germline CDR1 reads SGDLS; CDR2 reads YYNGEE. The CDR3 is 14 amino acids. Here the CDR3 reads CASSARSGYGELFF. The CDR3 DNA reads as TGTGCCAGCAGCGCTAGGTCAGGGTACGGGGAGCTGTTTTTT.

The chain employs TRBV9 and TRBJ1-3; D ambiguous. V lost 3 bases to trimming and J lost 3 bases, with 7 bases between them. Per germline, CDR1 SGDLS and CDR2 YYNGEE. The CDR3 runs 13 residues. Here the CDR3 DNA reads TGTGCCAGCAGCGGTGACGGTGGAAACACCATATATTTT. Translating gives CASSGDGGNTIYF.

This clone was observed a single time. J is TRBJ2-2 and V is TRBV5-1; 9 nucleotides match TRBD1. This CDR3 spans 14 amino acids. Looked up from germline, CDR1 is SGHRS and CDR2 is YFSETQ. Trimming at V came to 4 bases and at J to 7 bases, leaving 5 bases not matched to a gene. This CDR3 reads CASSIQGAVGELFF. CDR3 in DNA: TGCGCCAGCAGCATACAGGGGGCGGTCGGGGAGCTGTTTTTT.

The chain couples TRBV13 to TRBJ2-5; D is unclear. There are 13 residues in the CDR3. Germline V gene lookup returns CDR1 PRHDT and CDR2 FYEKMQ (reference sequence). V gave up 4 bases and J gave up 2 bases, with 8 bases separating them. The CDR3, as DNA: TGTGCCAGCAGCTCTGGACGACAAGAGACCCAGTACTTC. This codes for CASSSGRQETQYF.

The J gene is TRBJ1-5, the V gene TRBV4-3; maybe TRBD1 (5 bases). Germline V gene lookup returns CDR1 LGHNA and CDR2 YSLEER. V was clipped by 0 bases and J by 0 bases, with 18 bases between them. The CDR3 runs 19 residues. The CDR3, as DNA: TGCGCCAGCAGCCAAGATCTGGGGGGTACCACCTATAGCAATCAGCCCCAGCATTTT. This translates into CASSQDLGGTTYSNQPQHF.

The chain joins TRBV28 to TRBJ2-3, with 9 bases lining up with TRBD2. Germline V gene lookup returns CDR1 MDHEN and CDR2 SYDVKM. J lost 4 bases, V lost 6 bases, and 11 bases had no gene match. The CDR3 spans 16 residues. The CDR3: CASSRGTSLGADTQYF. The CDR3 DNA is TGTGCCAGCAGCCGGGGGACTAGCCTAGGCGCAGATACGCAGTATTTT. Full variable domain (outside the CDR3, taken from reference TRBV28 and TRBJ2-3): DVKVTQSSRYLVKRTGEKVFLECVQDMDHENMFWYRQDPGLGLRLIYFSYDVKMKEKGDIPEGYSVSREKKERFSLILESASTNQTSMYLCASSRGTSLGADTQYFGPGTRLTVL.

This rearrangement joins TRBV10-3 to TRBJ2-7; a possible D gene is TRBD2 (5 bases). The CDR3 has 13 amino acids. Germline CDR1 and CDR2: ENHRY and SYGVKD. The V end lost 4 bases, the J end lost 4 bases, and 11 bases lay between the germline ends. This CDR3 reads CAISGGSGYEQYF. For the CDR3, the DNA is TGTGCCATCAGTGGAGGGTCGGGTTACGAGCAGTACTTC.

The chain combines TRBV19 with TRBJ2-7; unclear D gene. The CDR3 totals 14 residues. Germline V CDR1 and CDR2: LNHDA, SQIVND (reference sequence). The V end lost 5 bases, the J end lost 2 bases, and 13 bases lay between the germline ends. CDR3 region: CASSLYSGPYEQYF. CDR3 nucleotides: TGTGCCAGTAGTCTCTACTCCGGGCCCTACGAGCAGTACTTC.

The chain joins TRBV27 to TRBJ2-6; no clear D. The CDR3 is made up of 12 amino acids. Trimming left V 8 bases short and J 4 bases short, with 6 bases between. CDR1 is MNHEY, CDR2 SMNVEV, per germline (reference sequence). CDR3 nucleotides: TGTGCCAGCGGTCCCGGGGCCAACGTCCTGACTTTC. Amino acid sequence: CASGPGANVLTF.

By sample share, this clone is large (0.1 to 1%). DNA for the CDR3: TGTGCCAGCAGCCGTTTAGGTACAGCCTACGAGCAGTACTTC. This gives the protein CASSRLGTAYEQYF. J is TRBJ2-7 and V is TRBV14, with D unclear. Germline loops: CDR1 SGHDN, CDR2 FVKESK. V dropped 4 bases and J dropped 2 bases, with 12 bases sitting between them. The CDR3 is made up of 14 amino acids.

This chain uses TRBV4-1 with TRBJ2-5, with D perhaps being TRBD1 or TRBD2 (5 bases each). Germline-derived CDR1 and CDR2 are MGHRA and YSYEKL. V was shortened by 2 bases and J by 2 bases, with 12 bases between the two germline ends. The CDR3 covers 15 residues. CDR3 sequence: CASSQRLGRQETQYF. CDR3 in DNA: TGCGCCAGCAGCCAACGCCTGGGACGGCAAGAGACCCAGTACTTC.

The chain links TRBV12-5 to TRBJ2-2; D is unresolved. This CDR3 region has 14 residues. Germline-derived CDR1 and CDR2 are LGHNT and FRNRAP. V dropped 3 bases and J dropped 6 bases, with 11 bases sitting between them. Written as DNA, the CDR3 is TGTGCTAGTGGTTTTAAGCTAATGGCCGGGGAGCTGTTTTTT. It specifies CASGFKLMAGELFF.

The chain couples TRBV7-2 to TRBJ1-2, with 9 nucleotides matching TRBD1. The V and J ends lost 5 bases and 8 bases, in that order; junction bases with no gene match: 12. CDR1 and CDR2 (germline): SGHTA, FQGNSA. There are 15 residues in the CDR3. The CDR3 DNA sequence: TGTGCCAGCAGCCCTCTTTTTGGGACAGGGCTAGGCTACACCTTC. Its protein is CASSPLFGTGLGYTF.